This TCR beta chain was observed in a study of molecular identifiers for immune sequencing clone quantification. Study-level findings and limits: Identical barcode-sharing TCR molecules could lead to underestimated sizes for highly expanded clones.

About this clonotype: Its antigen is not known.

From the PCR reads, TCRdb called clonotypes with MiXCR, one entry per CDR3 protein. The data contain about 9,700 distinct CDR3 sequences, 15% to 20% of them singletons. Sequencing was performed on naive CD8+ T cells from blood, with Jurkat cell RNA spiked in. This sample's subset: FACS-sorted CD8+CD4-CCR7+CD45RA+ naive T cells. The source of this sequence is a human donor in good health. Some libraries in this study had Jurkat cell RNA spiked in.

CDR3 DNA: TGCGCCAGCAGCCCAGGGACAGGGGGCCACGAGCAGTACTTC. Translated: CASSPGTGGHEQYF. This chain joins TRBV4-3 and TRBJ2-7; 12 bases match TRBD1. The V segment lost 4 bases and the J segment 5 bases; nucleotides outside the gene matches: 3. The germline gives CDR1 LGHNA, CDR2 YSLEER. This CDR3 has 14 amino acids.